The TCR beta chain under discussion was sequenced for a study of regulatory T cells in long-lasting Graves disease. The wider study: Over 5 years on antithyroid drugs plus positive TSH receptor antibodies marked Graves' disease as persistent.

The J segment lost 6 bases and the V segment lost 5 bases, leaving 11 bases of the junction unmatched. Germline-derived CDR1 and CDR2 are SEHNR and FQNEAQ (reference sequence). This CDR3 has 15 residues. Study observations and caveats: TCR diversity in persistent Graves' patients was below that of newly diagnosed ones.

CDR3-region Arm-PCR and iRepertoire HTBI primers produced the TCR beta libraries. TCRdb re-called the multiplex PCR reads through MiXCR, storing one row per CDR3 protein. The table shows around 430,000 distinct CDR3 sequences, with less than 25% occurring only once. This clonotype was recorded many times. The target antigen is unknown. Time point indicated: persistent/refractory GD, antithyroid drugs over 5 years with positive TRAb. PBMC RNA was the source of the TCR library. Source: peripheral blood mononuclear cells (PBMCs), taken when the disease was refractory, from a patient treated with antithyroid drugs. The chain combines TRBV7-9 with TRBJ2-7; 9 nucleotides line up with TRBD1. The sequence was collected from a female donor with Graves disease. This CDR3 is CASSPRQGGTVEQYF. Written as DNA, the CDR3 is TGTGCCAGCAGCCCGCGACAGGGGGGGACGGTCGAGCAGTACTTC.